The clone carrying this T cell receptor (beta chain) was seen more than once but under ten times. What it binds is not known. Drawn from each donor were 9 to 10 milliliters of peripheral blood. Using a J-beta primer mix together with a sample-barcoded 5' primer, a second PCR was run for roughly 6 to 12 cycles. Using its own MiXCR run on the 5' RACE reads, TCRdb lists one record per CDR3 protein. The sample shows around 580,000 distinct CDR3 sequences, around 50% of them seen only once. The CDR3 contains 11 residues. The germline gives CDR1 SGHTA, CDR2 FQGNSA. The ends were cut back, 4 bases at V and 14 bases at J, with 13 bases in the middle. This record comes from a study of blood T cells in healthy people across ages. Broader study findings: Diversity was higher, and naive CD4+ cells more numerous, in long-lived donors than in aged donors.

Sequencing was done on a sample of blood. The receptor's source is an older man in good health. The chain joins TRBV7-2 to TRBJ2-3, with a weak D call TRBD2 (6 bases). Written as DNA, the CDR3 is TGTGCCAGCAGCTGGGGACTTGTATGGTATTTT. It translates to CASSWGLVWYF.